The T cell receptor beta chain under discussion was sequenced for a study of T cells after yellow fever vaccination. The study made its TCR cDNA through 5'RACE template switching. That step introduced a universal primer site along with UMIs. TCRdb reprocessed the 5' RACE reads with MiXCR, giving one entry per CDR3 protein. In the table there are about 230,000 distinct CDR3 sequences, approximately 6.3% of which are singletons. Trimming took off 3 bases at V and 0 bases at J, with 14 bases between the two ends. The germline gives CDR1 DFQATT, CDR2 SNEGSKA (reference sequence). This CDR3 region has 16 residues. Study-wide findings and caveats: There was a possibility that FACS-sorted repertoires contained abundant clonotypes contaminating from the bulk population. Overlap between CD4 and CD8 compartments was detected for a small share of clonotypes. The secondary response peaked faster, at day 5 versus 15, but was weaker.

Remarks on this clonotype: Its antigen is unidentified.

The TCR comes from a man aged 25-45 years who received the YFV17D yellow fever vaccine. The sample was CD4+ T cells sorted from PBMCs, taken on the day of the yellow fever booster vaccination. The chain is built from TRBV20-1 and TRBJ2-2; D may be TRBD2 (6 bases). The CDR3 coding sequence is TGCAGTGCTAGGAGGTCGGGAGCCTCGAACACCGGGGAGCTGTTTTTT. Protein sequence: CSARRSGASNTGELFF.